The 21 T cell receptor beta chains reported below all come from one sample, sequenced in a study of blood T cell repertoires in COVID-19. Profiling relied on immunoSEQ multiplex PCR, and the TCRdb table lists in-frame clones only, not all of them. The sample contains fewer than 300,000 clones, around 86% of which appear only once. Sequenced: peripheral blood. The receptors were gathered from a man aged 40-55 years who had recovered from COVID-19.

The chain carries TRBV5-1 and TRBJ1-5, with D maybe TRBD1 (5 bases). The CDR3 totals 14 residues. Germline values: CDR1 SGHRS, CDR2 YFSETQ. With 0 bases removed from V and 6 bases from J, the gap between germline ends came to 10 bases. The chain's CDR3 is CASSLDQGSQPQHF. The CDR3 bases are TGCGCCAGCAGCTTGGACCAGGGTAGTCAGCCCCAGCATTTT.

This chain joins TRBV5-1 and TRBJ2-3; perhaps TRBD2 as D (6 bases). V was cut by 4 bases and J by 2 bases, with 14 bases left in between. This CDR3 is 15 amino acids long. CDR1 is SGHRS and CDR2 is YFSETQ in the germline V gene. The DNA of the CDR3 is TGCGCCAGCAGCCCTGGGACTTTCCTCACAGATACGCAGTATTTT. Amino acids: CASSPGTFLTDTQYF.

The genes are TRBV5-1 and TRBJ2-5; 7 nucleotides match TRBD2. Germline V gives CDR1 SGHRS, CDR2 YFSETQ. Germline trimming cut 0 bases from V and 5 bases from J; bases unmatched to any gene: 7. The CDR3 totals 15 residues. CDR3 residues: CASSLEAGVGETQYF. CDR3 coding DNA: TGCGCCAGCAGCTTGGAGGCGGGAGTGGGGGAGACCCAGTACTTC.

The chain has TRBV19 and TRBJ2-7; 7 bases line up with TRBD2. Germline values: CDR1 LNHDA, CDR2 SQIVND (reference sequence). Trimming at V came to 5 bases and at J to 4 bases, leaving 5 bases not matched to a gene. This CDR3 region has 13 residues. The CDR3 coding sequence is TGTGCCAGTAGTCTCCCGGGGGGTTACGAGCAGTACTTC. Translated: CASSLPGGYEQYF.

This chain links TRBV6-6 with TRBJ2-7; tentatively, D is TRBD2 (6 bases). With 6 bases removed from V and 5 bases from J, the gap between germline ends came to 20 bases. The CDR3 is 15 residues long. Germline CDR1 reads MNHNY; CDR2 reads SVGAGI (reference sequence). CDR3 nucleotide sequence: TGTGCCAGCAGCTATACTCGGGGGATACTCGACGAGCAGTACTTC. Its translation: CASSYTRGILDEQYF.

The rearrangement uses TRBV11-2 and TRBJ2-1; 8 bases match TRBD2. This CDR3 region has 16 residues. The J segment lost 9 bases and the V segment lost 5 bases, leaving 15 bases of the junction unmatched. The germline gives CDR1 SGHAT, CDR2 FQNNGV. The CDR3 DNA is TGTGCCAGCAGCCCCCGGGGGGGGGTTTCTTTGACTGAGCAGTTCTTC. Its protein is CASSPRGGVSLTEQFF.

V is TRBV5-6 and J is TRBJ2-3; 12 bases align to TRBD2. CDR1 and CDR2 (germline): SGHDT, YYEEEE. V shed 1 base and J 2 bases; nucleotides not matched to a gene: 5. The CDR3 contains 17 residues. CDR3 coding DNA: TGTGCCAGCAGCTTGAGGGCTAGCGGGGGGGCCACAGATACGCAGTATTTT. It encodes CASSLRASGGATDTQYF.

CDR3 DNA: TGTGCCAGCAGCTTGACGGGAGGAAACACCATATATTTT. It codes for CASSLTGGNTIYF. V is TRBV5-4 and J is TRBJ1-3; D is unresolved. V lost 1 base and J lost 4, with 6 bases in between. The CDR3 runs to 13 residues. Per germline, CDR1 SGHNT and CDR2 YYREEE (reference sequence).

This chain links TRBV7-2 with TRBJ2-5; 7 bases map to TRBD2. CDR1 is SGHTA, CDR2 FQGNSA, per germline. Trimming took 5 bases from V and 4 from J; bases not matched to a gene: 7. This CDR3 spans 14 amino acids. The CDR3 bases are TGTGCCAGCAGCGCCGGGGGGAACACAGAGACCCAGTACTTC. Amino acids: CASSAGGNTETQYF.

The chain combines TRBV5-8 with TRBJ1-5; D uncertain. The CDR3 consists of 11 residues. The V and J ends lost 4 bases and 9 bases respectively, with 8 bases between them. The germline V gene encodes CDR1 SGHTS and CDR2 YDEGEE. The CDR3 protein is CASSGLGPQHF. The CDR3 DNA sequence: TGTGCCAGCAGCGGACTCGGGCCCCAGCATTTT.

In nucleotides, the CDR3 is TGTGCCTGGACCGTCGGCCGACAGTATGGCTACACCTTC. This sequence encodes CAWTVGRQYGYTF. The rearrangement joins TRBV30 to TRBJ1-2, with D perhaps TRBD1 (5 bases). Trimming took 4 bases from V and 5 from J, leaving 14 bases between them. CDR1 GTSNPN and CDR2 SVGIG come from the germline V gene (reference sequence). The CDR3 sequence is 13 residues long.

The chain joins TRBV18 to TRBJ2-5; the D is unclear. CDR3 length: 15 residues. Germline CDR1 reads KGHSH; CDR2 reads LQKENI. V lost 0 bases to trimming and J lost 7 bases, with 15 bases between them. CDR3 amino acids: CASSPPVAALGTQYF. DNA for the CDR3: TGTGCCAGCTCACCACCGGTGGCGGCCCTAGGGACCCAGTACTTC.

Written as DNA, the CDR3 is TGTGCCAGCACCCCGATCCTGGGAGGGAACACTGAAGCTTTCTTT. Translated, it gives CASTPILGGNTEAFF. The V call is TRBV7-2, the J call TRBJ1-1; D unresolved. The CDR3 sequence is 15 residues long. Deletions cut 7 bases from V and 1 base from J, with 16 bases between. Germline CDR1 reads SGHTA; CDR2 reads FQGNSA.

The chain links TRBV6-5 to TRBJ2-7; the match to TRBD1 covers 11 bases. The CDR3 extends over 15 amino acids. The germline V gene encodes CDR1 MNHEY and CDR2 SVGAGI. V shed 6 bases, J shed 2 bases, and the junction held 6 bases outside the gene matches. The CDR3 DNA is TGTGCCAGCAGCCGGGACAGGGGGGGTACCTACGAGCAGTACTTC. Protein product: CASSRDRGGTYEQYF.

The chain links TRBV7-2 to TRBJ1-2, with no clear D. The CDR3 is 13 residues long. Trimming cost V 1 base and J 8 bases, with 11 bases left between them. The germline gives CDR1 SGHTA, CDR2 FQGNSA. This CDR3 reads CASSLGWQRGYTF. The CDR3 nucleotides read TGTGCCAGCAGCTTAGGTTGGCAGCGGGGCTACACCTTC.

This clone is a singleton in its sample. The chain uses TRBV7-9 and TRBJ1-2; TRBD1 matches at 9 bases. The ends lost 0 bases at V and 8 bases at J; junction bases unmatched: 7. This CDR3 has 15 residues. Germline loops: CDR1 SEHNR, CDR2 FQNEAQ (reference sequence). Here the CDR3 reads CASSLASGTGRGYTF. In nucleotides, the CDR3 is TGTGCCAGCAGCTTAGCGTCCGGGACAGGGCGAGGCTACACCTTC.

The CDR3 sequence: CASSSPGKYGGYTF. CDR3 nucleotides: TGTGCCAGTAGCTCCCCGGGGAAATATGGTGGCTACACCTTC. This rearrangement joins TRBV19 to TRBJ1-2, with D unresolved. The CDR3 length is 14 residues. Trimming cost V 6 bases and J 7 bases, with 18 bases left between them. Germline lookup yields CDR1 LNHDA and CDR2 SQIVND (reference sequence). Based on the CDR3 plus reference TRBV19 and TRBJ1-2, the full variable domain is DGGITQSPKYLFRKEGQNVTLSCEQNLNHDAMYWYRQDPGQGLRLIYYSQIVNDFQKGDIAEGYSVSREKKESFPLTVTSAQKNPTAFYLCASSSPGKYGGYTFGSGTRLTVV.

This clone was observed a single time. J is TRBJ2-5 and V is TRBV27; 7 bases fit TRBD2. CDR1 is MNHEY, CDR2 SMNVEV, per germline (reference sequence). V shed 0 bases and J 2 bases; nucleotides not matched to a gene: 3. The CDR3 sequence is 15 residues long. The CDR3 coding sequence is TGTGCCAGCAGTTTATCTTTGGGACTACAAGAGACCCAGTACTTC. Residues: CASSLSLGLQETQYF.

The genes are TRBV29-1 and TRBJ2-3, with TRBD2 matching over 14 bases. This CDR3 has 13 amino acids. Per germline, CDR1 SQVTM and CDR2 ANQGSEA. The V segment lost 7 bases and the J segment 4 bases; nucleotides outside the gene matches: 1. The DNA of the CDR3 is TGCAGCGCGACTAGCGGGAGGGCAGATACGCAGTATTTT. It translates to CSATSGRADTQYF.

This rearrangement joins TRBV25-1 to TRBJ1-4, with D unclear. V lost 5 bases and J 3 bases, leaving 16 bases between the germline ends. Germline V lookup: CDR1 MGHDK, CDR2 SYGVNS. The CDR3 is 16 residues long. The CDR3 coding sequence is TGTGCCAGCAGTCACCCGGCGGTGATAGCTAATGAAAAACTGTTTTTT. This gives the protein CASSHPAVIANEKLFF.

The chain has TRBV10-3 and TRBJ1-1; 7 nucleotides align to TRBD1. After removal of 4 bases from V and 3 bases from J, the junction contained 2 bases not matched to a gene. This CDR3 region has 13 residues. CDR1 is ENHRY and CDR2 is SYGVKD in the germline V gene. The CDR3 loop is CAISATGDTEAFF. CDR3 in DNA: TGTGCCATCAGTGCCACAGGGGACACTGAAGCTTTCTTT.